This T cell receptor (beta chain) was identified in a study of blood T cells in healthy people across ages. Study-level findings and limits: Nothing was known about donor CMV status, and this possibly confounded expanded clonotype changes.

For the second PCR, which ran for roughly 6 to 11 cycles, a sample-barcoded 5' primer and a J-beta primer mix were used. MiXCR, run by TCRdb on the 5' RACE reads, gives a single entry per CDR3 protein. In the table there are more than 1,400,000 distinct CDR3 sequences, roughly 40% of which are singletons. CDR3 length: 16 amino acids. V lost 1 base, J lost 5 bases, and 7 bases stayed unmatched. Germline CDR1 reads LGHNA; CDR2 reads YNFKEQ. Turning to this clonotype: Antigen specificity is unknown.

The sequence was obtained from a woman aged 18-29 years in good health. Source material: blood. The chain carries TRBV4-2 and TRBJ2-5; 10 nucleotides align to TRBD2. CDR3 residues: CASSQGTQRGGETQYF. The CDR3 nucleotides are TGTGCCAGCAGCCAAGGAACGCAGCGGGGGGGGGAGACCCAGTACTTC.